One and the same sample provided the 10 T cell receptor beta chains below, sequenced in a study of T-cell reconstitution after alpha-beta-depleted transplantation in children. TCRbeta library preparation incorporated unique molecular identifiers. Via MiXCR, TCRdb re-called the PCR reads, giving one row per CDR3 protein. The sample lists some 200,000 distinct CDR3 sequences; roughly 10% were seen once. Source: PBMCs from the stem cell graft donor, taken from the stem cell graft. These receptors originate from a human donor who donated a stem cell graft to a child with acute lymphoblastic leukemia.

This clonotype was counted only a few times. The chain links TRBV4-1 to TRBJ1-5; possible D gene TRBD1, 5 bases. This CDR3 spans 14 amino acids. V was shortened by 1 base and J by 4 bases, with 8 bases between the two germline ends. Germline CDR1 is MGHRA and CDR2 is YSYEKL. CDR3 nucleotides: TGCGCCAGCAGCCAAGGGGACCATAATCAGCCCCAGCATTTT. Its protein product is CASSQGDHNQPQHF.

This clonotype has a single count. V usage is TRBV19 and J usage is TRBJ1-5; 10 positions agree with TRBD1. CDR3 length: 15 amino acids. Losses at the gene ends were 5 bases for V and 5 bases for J; bases not matched to a gene: 6. Germline values: CDR1 LNHDA, CDR2 SQIVND (reference sequence). The CDR3 loop reads CASSDGTGAHQPQHF. DNA for the CDR3: TGTGCCAGTAGTGATGGGACAGGGGCTCATCAGCCCCAGCATTTT. Drawing the rest from reference TRBV19 and TRBJ1-5, the complete variable domain is DGGITQSPKYLFRKEGQNVTLSCEQNLNHDAMYWYRQDPGQGLRLIYYSQIVNDFQKGDIAEGYSVSREKKESFPLTVTSAQKNPTAFYLCASSDGTGAHQPQHFGDGTRLSIL.

A few counts support this clonotype. The rearrangement joins TRBV18 to TRBJ2-7; 9 bases line up with TRBD2. J was trimmed by 4 bases and V by 2 bases; bases with no gene match: 9. The germline gives CDR1 KGHSH, CDR2 LQKENI. This CDR3 region has 16 residues. The CDR3 loop reads CASSPGQRGAVYEQYF. As DNA, the CDR3 is TGTGCCAGCTCACCAGGGCAGCGGGGGGCCGTATACGAGCAGTACTTC.

Note on this clonotype: A much more abundant neighbour one base away suggests this may be a read error. The rearrangement joins TRBV18 to TRBJ2-5; D not resolved. Germline-derived CDR1 and CDR2 are KGHSH and LQKENI. There are 12 residues in the CDR3. Trimming cost V 4 bases and J 6 bases, with 9 bases left between them. CDR3 coding DNA: TGTGCCAGCTCACAAGGGTCCAAGACCCAGTACTTC. It is translated as CASSQGSKTQYF.

The chain combines TRBV6-2 or TRBV6-3 with TRBJ1-5, with 7 bases lining up with TRBD1. J lost 0 bases, V lost 6 bases, and 11 bases had no gene match. The CDR3 has 17 residues. Germline CDR1 is MNHEY and CDR2 is SVGEGT. Here the CDR3 DNA reads TGTGCCAGCAGAATCTCCGGGACAGCTTTTAGCAATCAGCCCCAGCATTTT. Translating gives CASRISGTAFSNQPQHF.

This clonotype was counted ten times or more. This rearrangement joins TRBV29-1 to TRBJ2-3, with D perhaps TRBD1 (7 bases). The CDR3 runs 13 residues. With 4 bases removed from V and 1 base from J, the gap between germline ends came to 9 bases. Germline V lookup: CDR1 SQVTM, CDR2 ANQGSEA. The CDR3 reads CSVARGGTDTQYF. As DNA, the CDR3 is TGCAGCGTTGCCAGGGGGGGCACAGATACGCAGTATTTT.

This clonotype was observed a few times. V and J are TRBV19 and TRBJ1-5; no clear D gene. V was clipped by 1 base and J by 0 bases, with 16 bases between them. The germline V gene has CDR1 LNHDA and CDR2 SQIVND (reference sequence). The CDR3 has 18 amino acids. The CDR3 nucleotides read TGTGCCAGTAGTATAGTCCGGCCGGGTAGTTATAGCAATCAGCCCCAGCATTTT. Translated: CASSIVRPGSYSNQPQHF.

The chain employs TRBV10-3 and TRBJ2-7; the D is unclear. Per the germline V gene, CDR1 is ENHRY and CDR2 is SYGVKD. The CDR3 loop spans 11 amino acids. Trimming left V 5 bases short and J 3 bases short, with 5 bases between. The CDR3 spells CAISPSYEQYF. In DNA, the CDR3 is TGTGCCATCAGTCCTAGCTACGAGCAGTACTTC.

At least ten counts were recorded for this clonotype. This rearrangement joins TRBV29-1 to TRBJ2-1; no clear D gene. CDR3 length equals 14 residues. Germline-derived CDR1 and CDR2 are SQVTM and ANQGSEA. Trimming cost V 4 bases and J 4 bases, with 14 bases left between them. This CDR3 is CSVGFTDRYNEQFF. The CDR3 bases are TGCAGCGTTGGGTTTACGGACCGTTACAATGAGCAGTTCTTC.

This clonotype has at least ten counts. The chain is built from TRBV12-3 or TRBV12-4 and TRBJ2-4; a weak D match, TRBD2 (6 bases). V gave up 6 bases and J gave up 0 bases, with 12 bases separating them. This CDR3 is 15 amino acids long. The CDR3 is CASRHREIAKNIQYF. The CDR3 nucleotides are TGTGCCAGCAGGCATCGGGAGATAGCCAAAAACATTCAGTACTTC.